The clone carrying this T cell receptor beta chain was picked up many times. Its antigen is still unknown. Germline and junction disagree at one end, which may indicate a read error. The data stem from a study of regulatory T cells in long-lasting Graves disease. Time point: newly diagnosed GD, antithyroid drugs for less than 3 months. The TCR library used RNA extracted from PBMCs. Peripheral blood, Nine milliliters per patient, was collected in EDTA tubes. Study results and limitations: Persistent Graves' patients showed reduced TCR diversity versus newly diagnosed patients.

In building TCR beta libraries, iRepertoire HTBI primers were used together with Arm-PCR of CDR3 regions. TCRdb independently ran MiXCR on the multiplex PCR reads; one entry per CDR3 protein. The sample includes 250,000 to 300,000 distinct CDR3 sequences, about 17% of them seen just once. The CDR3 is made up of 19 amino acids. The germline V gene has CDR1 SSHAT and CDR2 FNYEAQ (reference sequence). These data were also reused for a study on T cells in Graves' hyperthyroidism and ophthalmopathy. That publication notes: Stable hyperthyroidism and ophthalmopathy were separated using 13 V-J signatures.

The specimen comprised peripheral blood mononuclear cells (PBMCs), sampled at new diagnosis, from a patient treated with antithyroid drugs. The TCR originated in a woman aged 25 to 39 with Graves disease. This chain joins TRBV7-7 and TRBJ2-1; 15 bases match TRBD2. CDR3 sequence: CASSAGRTSGGADYNEQFF. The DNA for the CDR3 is TGTGCTAGCAGTGCGGGACGGACTAGCGGGGGGGCCGATTACAATGAGCAGTTCTTC.